This T cell receptor (beta chain) derives from a study of cytomegalovirus exposure and HLA in healthy donors. Findings of the study overall: Per published reports, the classifier diagnosed cytomegalovirus status with high specificity and sensitivity.

The V gene's germline CDR1 is KGHSH and CDR2 LQKENI. This CDR3 contains 13 residues. To note about this clone: Its antigen is still unknown. One end of the junction is discordant with germline, which a read error may explain.

Sequencing used immunoSEQ multiplex PCR; TCRdb keeps in-frame clones, though not all of them. The sample gives 95,000 to 150,000 clones, over 65% of which show up once; under 2.5% is in the top ten. This chain connects TRBV18 to TRBJ1-1, with D perhaps matching TRBD1 (6 bases). The sequenced sample was PBMCs. This clonotype was sampled from a woman in her 30s in good health and CMV-seronegative. As DNA, the CDR3 is TGTGCCAGCTCACGCAACCGGGACACCGAAGCTTTCTTT. It is translated as CASSRNRDTEAFF.